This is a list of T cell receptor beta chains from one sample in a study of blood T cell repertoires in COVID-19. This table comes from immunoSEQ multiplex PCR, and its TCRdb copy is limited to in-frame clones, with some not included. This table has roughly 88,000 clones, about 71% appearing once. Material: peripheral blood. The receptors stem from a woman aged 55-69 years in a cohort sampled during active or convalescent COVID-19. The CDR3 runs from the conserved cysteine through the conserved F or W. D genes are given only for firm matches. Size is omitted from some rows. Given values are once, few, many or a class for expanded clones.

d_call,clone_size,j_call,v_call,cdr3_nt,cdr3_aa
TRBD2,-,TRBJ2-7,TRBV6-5,TGTGCCACAGGACTAGCGGGGGCCAACTCCTACGAGCAGTACTTC,CATGLAGANSYEQYF
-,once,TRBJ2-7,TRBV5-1,TGCGCCAGCAGCGCCAGGGGCAGTTCAGGCTACGAGCAGTACTTC,CASSARGSSGYEQYF
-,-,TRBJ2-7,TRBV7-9,TGTGCCAGCAGCTTAGTTGGAACAGGGATGCTGTACGAGCAGTACTTC,CASSLVGTGMLYEQYF
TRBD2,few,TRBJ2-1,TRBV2,TGTGCCAGCAGCCCCCTAGCGGGGGGTCACAATGAGCAGTTCTTC,CASSPLAGGHNEQFF
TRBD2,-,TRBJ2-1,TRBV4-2,TGTGCCAGCCCAGCTTGGCGGGGGGACTACAATGAGCAGTTCTTC,CASPAWRGDYNEQFF
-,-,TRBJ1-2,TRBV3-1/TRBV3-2,TGTGCCAGCAGCCAACTCTCTAACTATGGCTACACCTTC,CASSQLSNYGYTF
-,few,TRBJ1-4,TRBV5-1,TGCGCCAGCAGCTCCACAGCCACGTTGGAAAAACTGTTTTTT,CASSSTATLEKLFF
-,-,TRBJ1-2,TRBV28,TGTGCCAGCAGGACAACCTCCCCCAGCCAGGGACACCCAAGCACCTTC,CASRTTSPSQGHPSTF
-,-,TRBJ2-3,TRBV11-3,TGTGCCAGCAGCGTAGGTTTAGGCACAGATACGCAGTATTTT,CASSVGLGTDTQYF
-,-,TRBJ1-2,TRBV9,TGTGCCAGCAGCAGCGGGGGCAACTATGGCTACACCTTC,CASSSGGNYGYTF
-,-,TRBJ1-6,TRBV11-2,TGTGCCAGCAGCTTCCAGGGTATGGGGAATTCACCCCTCCACTTT,CASSFQGMGNSPLHF
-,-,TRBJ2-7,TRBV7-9,TGTGCCAGCAGCTTAACCGGACTTGTAGTCGAGCAGTACTTC,CASSLTGLVVEQYF
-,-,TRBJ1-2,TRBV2,TGTGCCAGCTCACAGGGTGACTATGGCTACACCTTC,CASSQGDYGYTF
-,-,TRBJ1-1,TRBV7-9,TGTGCCAGCAGCCAAAGGACAGAATTTGCTTTCTTT,CASSQRTEFAFF
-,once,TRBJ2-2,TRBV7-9,TGTGCCAGCAGCCGTAGGGACTCGAACACCGGGGAGCTGTTTTTT,CASSRRDSNTGELFF
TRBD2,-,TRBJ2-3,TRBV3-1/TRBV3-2,TGTGCCAGCAGCCAAGTCCCGGGACTAGCGGGGCGAGGTGATACGCAGTATTTT,CASSQVPGLAGRGDTQYF
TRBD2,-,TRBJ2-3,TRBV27,TGTGCCAGCAGATCCCTTAGCGGGGGGGGGACAGATACGCAGTATTTT,CASRSLSGGGTDTQYF
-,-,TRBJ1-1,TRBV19,TGTGCCAGTCGTATACAGATGAACACTGAAGCTTTCTTT,CASRIQMNTEAFF
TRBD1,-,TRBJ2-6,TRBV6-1,TGTGCCAGCAGCGAAATGGCAGGGGGATTTGGGGCCAACGTCCTGACTTTC,CASSEMAGGFGANVLTF
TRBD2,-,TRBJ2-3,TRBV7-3,TGTGCCAGCAGCTTAAGTCTGCCTAGCGGGGTTTCAGATACGCAGTATTTT,CASSLSLPSGVSDTQYF
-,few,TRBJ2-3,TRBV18,TGTGCCAGCTCACCACTCGCGGCGAGCACAGATACGCAGTATTTT,CASSPLAASTDTQYF
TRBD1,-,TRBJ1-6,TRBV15,TGTGCCACCAGCAGAGAAGGCGGACAGGGAGCGCTCCACTTT,CATSREGGQGALHF
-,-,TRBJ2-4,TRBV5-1,TGCGCCAGCAGCCCGGGACTGGAAAACATTCAGTACTTC,CASSPGLENIQYF